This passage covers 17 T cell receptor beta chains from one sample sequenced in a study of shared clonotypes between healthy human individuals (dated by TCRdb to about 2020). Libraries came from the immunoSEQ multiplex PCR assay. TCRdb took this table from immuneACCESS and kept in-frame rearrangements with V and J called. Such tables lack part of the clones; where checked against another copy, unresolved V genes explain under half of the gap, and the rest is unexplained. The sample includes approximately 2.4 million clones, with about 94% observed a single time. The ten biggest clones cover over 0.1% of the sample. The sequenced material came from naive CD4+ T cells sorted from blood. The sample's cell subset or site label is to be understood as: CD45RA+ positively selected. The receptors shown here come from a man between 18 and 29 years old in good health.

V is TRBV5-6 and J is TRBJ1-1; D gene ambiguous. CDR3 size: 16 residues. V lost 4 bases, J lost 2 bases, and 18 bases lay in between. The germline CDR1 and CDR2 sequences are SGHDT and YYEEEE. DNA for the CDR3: TGTGCCAGCAGCACTACTTACAATTCCGGAAACACTGAAGCTTTCTTT. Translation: CASSTTYNSGNTEAFF.

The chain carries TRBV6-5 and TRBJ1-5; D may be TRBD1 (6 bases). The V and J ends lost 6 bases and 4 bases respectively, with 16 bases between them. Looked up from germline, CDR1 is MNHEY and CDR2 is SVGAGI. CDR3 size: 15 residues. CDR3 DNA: TGTGCCAGCAGCTCCAAACAGGGCCGGAATCAGCCCCAGCATTTT. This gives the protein CASSSKQGRNQPQHF.

CDR3 amino acids: CASSQGQHQETQYF. CDR3 coding DNA: TGTGCCAGCAGCCAGGGACAGCACCAAGAGACCCAGTACTTC. V and J are TRBV7-9 and TRBJ2-5; 7 bases agree with TRBD1. CDR3 size: 14 residues. V lost 5 bases, J lost 0 bases, and 3 bases stayed unmatched. The germline V gene encodes CDR1 SEHNR and CDR2 FQNEAQ (reference sequence).

CDR3 in amino acids: CASTLAGPYEQYF. CDR3 coding DNA: TGTGCCAGCACCCTAGCGGGACCCTACGAGCAGTACTTC. The chain links TRBV7-9 to TRBJ2-7; 9 bases are shared with TRBD2. Germline-derived CDR1 and CDR2 are SEHNR and FQNEAQ (reference sequence). The CDR3 is made up of 13 amino acids. V trimming: 7 bases; J trimming: 2 bases; junction bases outside the gene matches: 3.

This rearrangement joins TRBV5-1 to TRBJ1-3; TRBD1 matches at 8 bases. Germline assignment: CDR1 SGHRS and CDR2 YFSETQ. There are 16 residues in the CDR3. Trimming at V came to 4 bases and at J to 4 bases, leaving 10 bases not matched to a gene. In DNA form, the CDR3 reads TGCGCCAGCAGCAGAAGCCAGGGGGCTCGGGGAAACACCATATATTTT. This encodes CASSRSQGARGNTIYF.

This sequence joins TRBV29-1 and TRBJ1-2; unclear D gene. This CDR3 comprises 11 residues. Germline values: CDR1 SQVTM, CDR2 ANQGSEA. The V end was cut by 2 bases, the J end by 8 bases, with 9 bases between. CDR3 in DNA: TGCAGCGTTGAAACGGGTTGGGGCTACACCTTC. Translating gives CSVETGWGYTF. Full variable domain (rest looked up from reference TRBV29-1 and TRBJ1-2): SAVISQKPSRDICQRGTSLTIQCQVDSQVTMMFWYRQQPGQSLTLIATANQGSEATYESGFVIDKFPISRPNLTFSTLTVSNMSPEDSSIYLCSVETGWGYTFGSGTRLTVV.

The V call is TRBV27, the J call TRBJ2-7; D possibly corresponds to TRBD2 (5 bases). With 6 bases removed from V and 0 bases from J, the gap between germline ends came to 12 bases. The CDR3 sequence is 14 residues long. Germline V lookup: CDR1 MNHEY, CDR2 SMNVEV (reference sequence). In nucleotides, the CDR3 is TGTGCCAGCAGGCCCCTCGCGGGCTCCTACGAGCAGTACTTC. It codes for CASRPLAGSYEQYF.

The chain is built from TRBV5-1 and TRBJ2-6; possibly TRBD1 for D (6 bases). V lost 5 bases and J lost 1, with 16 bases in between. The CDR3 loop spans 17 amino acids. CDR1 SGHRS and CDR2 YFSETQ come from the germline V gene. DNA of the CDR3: TGCGCCAGCAGTCCCCCCAGGGGTAGTTCTGGGGCCAACGTCCTGACTTTC. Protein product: CASSPPRGSSGANVLTF.

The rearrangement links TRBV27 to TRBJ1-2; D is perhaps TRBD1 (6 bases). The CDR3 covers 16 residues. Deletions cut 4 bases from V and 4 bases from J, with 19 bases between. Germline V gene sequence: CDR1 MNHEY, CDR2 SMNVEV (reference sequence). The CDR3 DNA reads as TGTGCCAGCAGTTCTTTCTGGGACAACCATTTCTATGGCTACACCTTC. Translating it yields CASSSFWDNHFYGYTF.

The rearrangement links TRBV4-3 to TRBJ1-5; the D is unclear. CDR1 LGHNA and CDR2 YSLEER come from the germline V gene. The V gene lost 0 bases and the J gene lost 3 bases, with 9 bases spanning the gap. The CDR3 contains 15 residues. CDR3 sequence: CASSQEPGTNQPQHF. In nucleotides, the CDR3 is TGCGCCAGCAGCCAAGAACCCGGAACCAATCAGCCCCAGCATTTT.

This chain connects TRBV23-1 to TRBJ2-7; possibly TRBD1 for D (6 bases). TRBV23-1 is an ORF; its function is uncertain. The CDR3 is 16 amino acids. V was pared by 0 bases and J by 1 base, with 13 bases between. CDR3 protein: CASSQSTGQISYEQYF. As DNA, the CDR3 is TGCGCCAGCAGTCAATCGACGGGACAAATATCCTACGAGCAGTACTTC.

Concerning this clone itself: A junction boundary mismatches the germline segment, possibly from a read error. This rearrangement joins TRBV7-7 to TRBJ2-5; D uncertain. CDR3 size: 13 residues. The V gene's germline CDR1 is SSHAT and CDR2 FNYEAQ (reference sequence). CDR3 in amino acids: CASSPESQETQYF. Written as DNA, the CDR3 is TGTGCTAGCAGCCCAGAGTCCCAAGAGACCCAGTACTTC.

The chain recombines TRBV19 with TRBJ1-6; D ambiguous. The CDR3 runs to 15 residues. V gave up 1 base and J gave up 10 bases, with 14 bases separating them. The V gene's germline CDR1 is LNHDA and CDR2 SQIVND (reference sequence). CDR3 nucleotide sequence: TGTGCCAGTAGTATAGGGACGCTCGTGGGATCACCCCTCCACTTT. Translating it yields CASSIGTLVGSPLHF.

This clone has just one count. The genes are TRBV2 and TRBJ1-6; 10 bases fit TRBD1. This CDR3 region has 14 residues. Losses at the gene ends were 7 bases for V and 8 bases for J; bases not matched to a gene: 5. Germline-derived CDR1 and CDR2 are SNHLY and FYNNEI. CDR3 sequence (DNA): TGTGCCAGCAAAGAGACAGGGGGCCATTCACCCCTCCACTTT. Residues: CASKETGGHSPLHF.

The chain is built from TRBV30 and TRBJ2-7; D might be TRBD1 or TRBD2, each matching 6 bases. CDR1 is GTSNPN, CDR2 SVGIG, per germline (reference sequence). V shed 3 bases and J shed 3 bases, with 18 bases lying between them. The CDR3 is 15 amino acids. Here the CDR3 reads CAWRQGKGGYYEQYF. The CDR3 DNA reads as TGTGCCTGGAGGCAGGGGAAAGGAGGGTACTACGAGCAGTACTTC.

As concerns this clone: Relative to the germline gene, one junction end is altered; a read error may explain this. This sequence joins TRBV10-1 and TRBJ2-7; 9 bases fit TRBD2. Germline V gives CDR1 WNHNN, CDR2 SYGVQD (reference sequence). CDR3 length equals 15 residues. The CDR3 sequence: CASSPLLAGEGVICF. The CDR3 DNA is TGCGCCAGCAGCCCACTCTTAGCGGGGGAGGGGGTTATATGCTTC.

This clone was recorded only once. The CDR3 is CAGQEWGQDTQYF. CDR3 in DNA: TGTGCCGGACAGGAGTGGGGGCAAGATACGCAGTATTTT. V is TRBV5-4 and J is TRBJ2-3; 7 bases are a match to TRBD1. CDR1 and CDR2 (germline): SGHNT, YYREEE (reference sequence). Trimming at V came to 10 bases and at J to 5 bases, leaving 10 bases not matched to a gene. This CDR3 is built from 13 residues.